The rows below give T cell receptor beta chains drawn from one sample of a study of T cell repertoires in cytomegalovirus infection. TCRdb reprocessed the reads with MiXCR, giving one entry per CDR3 protein. This sample carries some 230,000 distinct CDR3 sequences, 22% of them seen once, and the ten largest clones take 15% to 20%. The material sequenced was CD8+ T cells from PBMCs. The receptor set was obtained from a human donor in good health (CMV status not recorded). Some clones in this sample may be carry-over from other donors' samples. Each CDR3 is given with its conserved first and last residue. Each record gives: D gene, V gene, J gene, clone size, CDR3 protein, CDR3 DNA. D genes are given only for firm matches. Only part of the rows carry a size: once, few, many, or a class if the clone is expanded.

TRBD2,TRBV6-8,TRBJ2-2,few,CAISGGATGELFF,TGTGCCATAAGCGGGGGGGCGACCGGGGAGCTGTTTTTT
.,TRBV28,TRBJ1-4,many,CASSRYRETNEKLFF,TGTGCCAGCAGCCGTTACAGGGAGACTAATGAAAAACTGTTTTTT
.,TRBV28,TRBJ1-1,many,CASSLWGNTEAFF,TGTGCCAGCAGTTTATGGGGTAACACTGAAGCTTTCTTT
.,TRBV3-1,TRBJ1-1,few,CASSQEYGGWNTEAFF,TGTGCCAGCAGCCAAGAATATGGGGGATGGAACACTGAAGCTTTCTTT
.,TRBV12-3/TRBV12-4,TRBJ2-3,few,CASSFRGDTDTQYF,TGTGCCAGCAGTTTTCGGGGTGACACAGATACGCAGTATTTT
.,TRBV7-9,TRBJ2-5,many,CASSLVEESGKETQYF,TGTGCCAGCAGCTTAGTGGAGGAAAGCGGAAAAGAGACCCAGTACTTC
TRBD2,TRBV7-8,TRBJ2-3,many,CASSFSTGGLTDTQYF,TGTGCCAGCAGCTTCTCCACGGGGGGGCTCACAGATACGCAGTATTTT
.,TRBV12-5,TRBJ2-1,few,CASGLYNEQFF,TGTGCTAGTGGCCTATACAATGAGCAGTTCTTC
TRBD2,TRBV5-5,TRBJ2-4,.,CASSLAAGGRNIQYF,TGTGCCAGCAGCTTGGCTGCGGGAGGTAGAAACATTCAGTACTTC
.,TRBV29-1,TRBJ2-1,once,CSVEPQNYNEQFF,TGCAGCGTTGAGCCCCAAAACTACAATGAGCAGTTCTTC
.,TRBV29-1,TRBJ2-2,.,CSVEIGVAGELFF,TGCAGCGTTGAAATCGGGGTCGCCGGGGAGCTGTTTTTT
.,TRBV2,TRBJ2-7,.,CASMPQTQFEQYF,TGTGCCAGCATGCCACAGACCCAGTTCGAGCAGTACTTC
.,TRBV7-9,TRBJ1-1,.,CASIRGNTEAFF,TGTGCCAGCATTCGGGGGAACACTGAAGCTTTCTTT
.,TRBV7-6,TRBJ2-2,many,CASSLERGTGELFF,TGTGCCAGCAGCTTAGAGCGCGGGACCGGGGAGCTGTTTTTT
.,TRBV11-1,TRBJ2-7,.,CASSLEVSSSYEQYF,TGTGCCAGCAGCTTAGAGGTCTCAAGCTCCTACGAGCAGTACTTC
.,TRBV5-6,TRBJ1-4,.,CASSLGQVTSGEKLFF,TGTGCCAGCAGCTTGGGACAGGTGACCTCTGGGGAAAAACTGTTTTTT
.,TRBV11-2,TRBJ1-1,.,CASSSPVGRLLAFF,TGTGCCAGCAGCTCCCCTGTCGGCCGGCTATTAGCTTTCTTT
.,TRBV6-2/TRBV6-3,TRBJ1-1,few,CASIPPYRGVDTEAFF,TGTGCCAGCATTCCCCCGTACCGGGGAGTGGACACTGAAGCTTTCTTT
.,TRBV29-1,TRBJ1-1,.,CSVEDLKIMNTEAFF,TGCAGCGTTGAAGATCTTAAGATCATGAACACTGAAGCTTTCTTT
.,TRBV29-1,TRBJ2-7,.,CSVINGRSSYEQYF,TGCAGCGTCATAAACGGACGGAGCTCCTACGAGCAGTACTTC
.,TRBV28,TRBJ2-6,.,CAGSLVLGQVSGANVLTF,TGTGCCGGCAGTTTAGTTTTGGGTCAGGTTTCAGGGGCCAACGTCCTGACTTTC
TRBD1,TRBV4-1,TRBJ1-4,many,CASTRQGYNEKLFF,TGCGCCAGCACCCGACAGGGATATAATGAAAAACTGTTTTTT
TRBD1,TRBV7-2,TRBJ1-6,few,CASSYLTGGFSPLHF,TGTGCCAGCAGCTATCTGACAGGGGGCTTTTCACCCCTCCACTTT
TRBD1,TRBV20-1,TRBJ2-3,few,CSAPPATGHLDTQYF,TGCAGTGCTCCACCAGCGACAGGGCATTTAGATACGCAGTATTTT